This TCR beta chain was captured in a study of monozygotic twins with inflammatory bowel disease. Study-wide results and caveats: Telling apart the different T cell subtypes was not possible. IBD patients, compared with healthy twins, shared fewer clonotypes with others (especially with disease activity).

About this clonotype: Its antigen is undetermined.

CDR1 MNHEY and CDR2 SVGAGI come from the germline V gene. The CDR3 has 14 amino acids. From its re-call of the 5' RACE reads, TCRdb lists each CDR3 protein once, without DNA. The table gives some 89,000 distinct CDR3 sequences; the top ten clones make up less than 8% of it. Whole-blood total RNA was extracted without T cell sorting. The V call is TRBV6-5, the J call TRBJ1-1; TCRdb indicates TRBD1, and absent DNA this call remains unverified. The sequence derives from a human donor with ulcerative colitis or Crohn's disease, or a healthy co-twin of an affected twin (not recorded which). The sequencing sample was made of blood. CDR3 protein: CASSLDNRDTEAFF.